The clone carrying this TCR beta chain occurred many times. What it recognizes is unknown. This record comes from a study of early T cells in non-severe SARS-CoV-2 infection. Overall study context: The input, bulk RNA from unsorted whole blood, was sequenced, and chains were unpaired.

Study-level results: Matching against VDJdb likely underestimated virus-specific expansions, favoring anti-spike CD8.

Separate cDNA molecules each had unique molecular identifiers attached to them. TCRdb reprocessed the 5' RACE reads via MiXCR and lists one record per CDR3 protein. The sample holds tens of thousands of distinct CDR3 sequences, 7% to 9% seen once. The sample comprised whole blood. The TCR sequence derives from an adult who was a healthcare worker with PCR-confirmed SARS-CoV-2 infection or an uninfected control (not recorded which).

In nucleotides, the CDR3 is TGTGCCAGCAGCTGGGGGGACAGCCTCACCGGGGAGCTGTTTTTT. Its protein product is CASSWGDSLTGELFF. The V and J genes are TRBV7-8 and TRBJ2-2; a possible D gene is TRBD1 (7 bases). The V gene lost 4 bases and the J gene lost 4 bases, with 13 bases spanning the gap. The CDR3 extends over 15 amino acids. Germline assignment: CDR1 SGHVS and CDR2 FQNEAQ.